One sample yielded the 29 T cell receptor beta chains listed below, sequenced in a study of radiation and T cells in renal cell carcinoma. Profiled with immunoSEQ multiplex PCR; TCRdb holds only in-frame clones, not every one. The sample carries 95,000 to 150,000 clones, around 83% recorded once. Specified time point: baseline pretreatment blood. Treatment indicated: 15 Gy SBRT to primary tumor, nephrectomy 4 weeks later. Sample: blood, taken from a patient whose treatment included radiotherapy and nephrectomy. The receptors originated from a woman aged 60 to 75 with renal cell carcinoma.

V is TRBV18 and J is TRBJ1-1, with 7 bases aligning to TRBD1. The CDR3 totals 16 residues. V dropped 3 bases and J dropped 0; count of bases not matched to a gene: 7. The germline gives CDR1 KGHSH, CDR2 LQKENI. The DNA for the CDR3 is TGTGCCAGCTCACCGAGGGACAGTCTTATGAACACTGAAGCTTTCTTT. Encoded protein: CASSPRDSLMNTEAFF.

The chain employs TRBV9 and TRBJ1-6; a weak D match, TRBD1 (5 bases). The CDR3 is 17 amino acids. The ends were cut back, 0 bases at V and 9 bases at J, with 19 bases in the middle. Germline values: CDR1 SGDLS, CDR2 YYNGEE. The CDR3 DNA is TGTGCCAGCAGCGTAGCCCCACAGGACCCCTCGGGTTCACCCCTCCACTTT. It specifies CASSVAPQDPSGSPLHF.

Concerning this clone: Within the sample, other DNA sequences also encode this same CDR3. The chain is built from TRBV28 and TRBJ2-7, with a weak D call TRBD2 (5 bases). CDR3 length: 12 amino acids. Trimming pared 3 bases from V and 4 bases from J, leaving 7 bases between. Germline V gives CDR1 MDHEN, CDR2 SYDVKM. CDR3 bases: TGTGCCAGCAGTTTGGAGGTTTACGAGCAGTACTTC. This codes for CASSLEVYEQYF.

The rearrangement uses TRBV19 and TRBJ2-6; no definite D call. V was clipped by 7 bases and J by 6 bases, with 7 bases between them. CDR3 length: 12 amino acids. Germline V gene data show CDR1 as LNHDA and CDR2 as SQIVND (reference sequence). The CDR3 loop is CASTKEANVLTF. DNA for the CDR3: TGTGCCAGTACTAAGGAGGCCAACGTCCTGACTTTC.

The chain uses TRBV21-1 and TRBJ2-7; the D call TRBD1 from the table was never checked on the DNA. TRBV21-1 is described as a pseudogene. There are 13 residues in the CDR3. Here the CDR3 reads CASRTGSNYEQYF. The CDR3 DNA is TGTGCCAGCAGGACAGGGTCTAACTACGAGCAGTACTTC.

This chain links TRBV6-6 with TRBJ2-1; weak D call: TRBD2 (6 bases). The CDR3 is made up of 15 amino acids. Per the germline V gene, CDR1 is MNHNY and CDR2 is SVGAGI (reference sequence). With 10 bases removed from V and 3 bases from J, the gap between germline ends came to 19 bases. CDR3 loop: CAIQAGGLYYNEQFF. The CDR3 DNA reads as TGTGCCATCCAGGCAGGAGGGCTTTACTACAATGAGCAGTTCTTC.

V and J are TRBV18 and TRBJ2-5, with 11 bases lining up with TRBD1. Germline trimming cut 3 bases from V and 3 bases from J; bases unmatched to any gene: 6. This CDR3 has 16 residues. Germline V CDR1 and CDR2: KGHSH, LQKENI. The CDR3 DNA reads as TGTGCCAGCTCACCTAGGACAGGGGGCGCGGAAGAGACCCAGTACTTC. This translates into CASSPRTGGAEETQYF. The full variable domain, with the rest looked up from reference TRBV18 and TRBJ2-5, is NAGVMQNPRHLVRRRGQEARLRCSPMKGHSHVYWYRQLPEEGLKFMVYLQKENIIDESGMPKERFSAEFPKEGPSILRIQQVVRGDSAAYFCASSPRTGGAEETQYFGPGTRLLVL.

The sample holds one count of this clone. Here the CDR3 DNA reads TGTGCCAGCAGCGTTGCGGGGCCGACGAGTTCTGGAAACACCATATATTTT. It is translated as CASSVAGPTSSGNTIYF. The chain recombines TRBV7-3 with TRBJ1-3, with D possibly matching TRBD1 (5 bases). V lost 5 bases to trimming and J lost 1 base, with 18 bases between them. The CDR3 spans 17 residues. Germline V gives CDR1 SGHTA, CDR2 FQGTGA.

The CDR3 is CASSLAPTAAEFF. CDR3 coding DNA: TGTGCCAGCAGCTTAGCCCCCACGGCGGCGGAGTTCTTC. The V gene is TRBV7-2, the J gene TRBJ2-1; no firm D call. Germline V gene data show CDR1 as SGHTA and CDR2 as FQGNSA. Trimming removed 0 bases from V and 14 bases from J, with 14 bases in between. The CDR3 contains 13 residues.

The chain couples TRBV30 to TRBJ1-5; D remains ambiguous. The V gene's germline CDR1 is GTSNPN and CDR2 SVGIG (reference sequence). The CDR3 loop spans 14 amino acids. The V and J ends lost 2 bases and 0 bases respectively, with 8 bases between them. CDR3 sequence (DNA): TGTGCCTGGAGTACCGTCTATAGCAATCAGCCCCAGCATTTT. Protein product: CAWSTVYSNQPQHF.

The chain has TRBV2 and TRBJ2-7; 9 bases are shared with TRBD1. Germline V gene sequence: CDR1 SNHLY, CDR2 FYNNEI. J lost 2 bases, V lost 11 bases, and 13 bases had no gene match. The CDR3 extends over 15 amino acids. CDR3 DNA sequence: TGTGCCTCGTCTACCCACGGGACAGGGACCTACGAGCAGTACTTC. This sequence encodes CASSTHGTGTYEQYF.

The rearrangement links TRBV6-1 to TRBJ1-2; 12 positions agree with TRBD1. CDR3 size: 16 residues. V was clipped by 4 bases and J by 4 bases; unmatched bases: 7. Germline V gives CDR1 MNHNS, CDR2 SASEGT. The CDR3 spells CASSGPGQGAGYGYTF. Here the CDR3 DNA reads TGTGCCAGCAGTGGTCCGGGACAGGGGGCCGGCTATGGCTACACCTTC.

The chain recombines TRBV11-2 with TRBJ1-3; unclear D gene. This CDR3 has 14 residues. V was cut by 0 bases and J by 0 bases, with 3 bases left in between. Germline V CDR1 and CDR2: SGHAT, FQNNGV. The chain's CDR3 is CASSLDNSGNTIYF. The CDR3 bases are TGTGCCAGCAGCTTAGATAACTCTGGAAACACCATATATTTT.

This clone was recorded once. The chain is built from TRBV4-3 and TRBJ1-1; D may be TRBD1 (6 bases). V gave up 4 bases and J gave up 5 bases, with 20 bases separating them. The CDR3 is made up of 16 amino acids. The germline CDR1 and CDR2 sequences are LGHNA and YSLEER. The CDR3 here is CASSPKTQGERTEAFF. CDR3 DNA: TGCGCCAGCAGCCCCAAGACACAGGGAGAGCGGACTGAAGCTTTCTTT.

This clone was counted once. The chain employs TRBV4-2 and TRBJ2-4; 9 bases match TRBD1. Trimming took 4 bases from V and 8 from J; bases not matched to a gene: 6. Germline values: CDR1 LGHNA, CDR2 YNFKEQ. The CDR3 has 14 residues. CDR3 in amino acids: CASSLTGGQDIQYF. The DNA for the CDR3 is TGTGCCAGCAGCCTTACAGGGGGCCAAGACATTCAGTACTTC.

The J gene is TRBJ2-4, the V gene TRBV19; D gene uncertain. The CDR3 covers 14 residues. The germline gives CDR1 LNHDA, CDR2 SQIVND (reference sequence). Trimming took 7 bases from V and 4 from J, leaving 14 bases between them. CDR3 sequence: CASTPRHEKNIQYF. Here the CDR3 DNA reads TGTGCCAGTACCCCCCGGCACGAAAAAAACATTCAGTACTTC.

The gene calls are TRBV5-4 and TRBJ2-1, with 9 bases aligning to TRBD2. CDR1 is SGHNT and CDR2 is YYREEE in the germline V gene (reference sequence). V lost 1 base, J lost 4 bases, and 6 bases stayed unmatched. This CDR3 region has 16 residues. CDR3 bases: TGTGCCAGCAGCTTGCGGTTAGCGGGGGATTACAATGAGCAGTTCTTC. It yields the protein CASSLRLAGDYNEQFF.

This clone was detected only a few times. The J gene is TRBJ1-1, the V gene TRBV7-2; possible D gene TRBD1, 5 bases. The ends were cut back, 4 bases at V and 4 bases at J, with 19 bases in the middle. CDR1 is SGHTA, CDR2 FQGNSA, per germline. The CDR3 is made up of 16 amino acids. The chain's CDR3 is CASSSFQGVGSTEAFF. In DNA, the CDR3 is TGTGCCAGCAGCTCCTTCCAGGGTGTCGGGAGCACTGAAGCTTTCTTT.

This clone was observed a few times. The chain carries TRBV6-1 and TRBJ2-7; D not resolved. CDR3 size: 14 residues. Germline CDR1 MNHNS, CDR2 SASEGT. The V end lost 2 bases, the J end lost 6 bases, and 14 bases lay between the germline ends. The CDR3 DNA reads TGTGCCAGCAGTGAATCGGGCCCAATAACCGAGCAGTACTTC. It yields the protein CASSESGPITEQYF.

The CDR3 DNA reads TGCAGCGTTGCTACAGGTTACAATCAGCCCCAGCATTTT. This encodes CSVATGYNQPQHF. This chain connects TRBV29-1 to TRBJ1-5, with D possibly TRBD1 on 5 matching bases. The CDR3 is made up of 13 amino acids. Germline CDR1 SQVTM, CDR2 ANQGSEA. Deletions cut 4 bases from V and 3 bases from J, with 10 bases between.

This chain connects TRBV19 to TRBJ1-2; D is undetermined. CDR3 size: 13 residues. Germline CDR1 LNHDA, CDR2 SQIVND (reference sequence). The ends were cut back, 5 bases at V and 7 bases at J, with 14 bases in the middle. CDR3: CASSGARWLGYTF. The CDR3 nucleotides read TGTGCCAGTAGTGGCGCCCGGTGGCTTGGCTACACCTTC.

For the CDR3, the DNA is TGTGCCAGCACTTCGGCCCCCCCGAGACAGTCATCTTCTGGGAATCAGCCCCAGCATTTT. It is translated as CASTSAPPRQSSSGNQPQHF. The chain links TRBV28 to TRBJ1-5, with D tentatively TRBD1 (5 bases). The CDR3 runs 20 residues. The germline V gene has CDR1 MDHEN and CDR2 SYDVKM. V lost 7 bases, J lost 4 bases, and 32 bases lay in between.

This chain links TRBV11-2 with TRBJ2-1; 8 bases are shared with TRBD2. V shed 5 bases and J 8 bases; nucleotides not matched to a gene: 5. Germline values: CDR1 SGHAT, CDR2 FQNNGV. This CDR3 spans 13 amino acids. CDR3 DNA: TGTGCCAGCAGCGCCGGACTAGCCCATGAGCAGTTCTTC. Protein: CASSAGLAHEQFF.

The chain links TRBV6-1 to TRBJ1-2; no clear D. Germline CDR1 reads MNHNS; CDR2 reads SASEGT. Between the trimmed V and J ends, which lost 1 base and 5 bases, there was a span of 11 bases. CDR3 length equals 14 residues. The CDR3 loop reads CASSEGRTTYGYTF. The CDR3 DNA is TGTGCCAGCAGTGAAGGACGAACGACGTATGGCTACACCTTC.

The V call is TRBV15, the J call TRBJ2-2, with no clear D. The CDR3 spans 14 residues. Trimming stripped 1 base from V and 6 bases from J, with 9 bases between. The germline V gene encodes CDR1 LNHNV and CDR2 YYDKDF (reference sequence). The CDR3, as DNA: TGTGCCACCAGCAGAGCCCGGCACGCCGGGGAGCTGTTTTTT. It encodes CATSRARHAGELFF.

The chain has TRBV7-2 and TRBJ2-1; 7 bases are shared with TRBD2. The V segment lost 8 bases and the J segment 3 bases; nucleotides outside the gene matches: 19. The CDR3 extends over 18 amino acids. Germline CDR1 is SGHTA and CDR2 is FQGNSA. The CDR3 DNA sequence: TGTGCCAGCCACATATGGAGGGAGGGCCGTAACTACTACAATGAGCAGTTCTTC. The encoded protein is CASHIWREGRNYYNEQFF.

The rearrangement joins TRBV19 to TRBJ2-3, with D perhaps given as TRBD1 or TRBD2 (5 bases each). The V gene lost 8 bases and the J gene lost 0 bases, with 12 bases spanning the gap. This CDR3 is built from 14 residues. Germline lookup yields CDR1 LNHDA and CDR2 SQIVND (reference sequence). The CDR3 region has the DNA TGTGCCAGTGAGGGGAGTACTAGCACAGATACGCAGTATTTT. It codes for CASEGSTSTDTQYF.

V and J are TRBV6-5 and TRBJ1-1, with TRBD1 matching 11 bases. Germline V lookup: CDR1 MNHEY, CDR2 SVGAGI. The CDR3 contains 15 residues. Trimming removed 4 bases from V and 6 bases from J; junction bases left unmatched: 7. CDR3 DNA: TGTGCCAGCAGTTTCGCTCGGACAGGGGGCTCTGAAGCTTTCTTT. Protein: CASSFARTGGSEAFF.

Here the CDR3 DNA reads TGTGCCAGCAGCGTAGGGCAGGAGAACACCGGGGAGCTGTTTTTT. It encodes CASSVGQENTGELFF. The rearrangement joins TRBV9 to TRBJ2-2, with no clear D. Germline V gene lookup returns CDR1 SGDLS and CDR2 YYNGEE. V was clipped by 0 bases and J by 1 base, with 7 bases between them. The CDR3 runs to 15 residues. The variable domain in full, completed from reference TRBV9 and TRBJ2-2, reads DSGVTQTPKHLITATGQRVTLRCSPRSGDLSVYWYQQSLDQGLQFLIQYYNGEERAKGNILERFSAQQFPDLHSELNLSSLELGDSALYFCASSVGQENTGELFFGEGSRLTVL.